A selection of T cell receptor beta chains follows, all from one sample in a study of blood T cell repertoires in COVID-19. Assay: immunoSEQ multiplex PCR; the TCRdb copy retains only in-frame clones and omits some. In the table there are around 160,000 clones, just over 90% of which are singletons. The sample consisted of peripheral blood. These receptors were collected from a man aged 18 to 35 with acute or convalescent COVID-19. CDR3s include the opening cysteine and the closing phenylalanine or tryptophan. Fields, in order: V gene, clone size, J gene, CDR3 length, D gene, CDR3 DNA, CDR3 protein. A D gene is named only where the DNA matches it firmly. Clone size, where shown, is once, few, many, or a class for clones that have expanded.

>TRBV14|NA|TRBJ1-2|15|TRBD1
TGTGCCAGCAGCCAAGATGCAGGGGGATTCTATGGCTACACCTTC
CASSQDAGGFYGYTF
>TRBV19|NA|TRBJ2-3|17|NA
TGTGCCAGTAGTACCCTAATGACTAGGGTTAGCACAGATACGCAGTATTTT
CASSTLMTRVSTDTQYF
>TRBV11-2|few|TRBJ1-6|14|NA
TGTGCCAGCAGCTTAGATACAGGAGCTTCACCCCTCCACTTT
CASSLDTGASPLHF
>TRBV11-2|NA|TRBJ2-1|15|TRBD1
TGTGCCAGCAGCCCACCGCGGACAGGGAGCGATGAGCAGTTCTTC
CASSPPRTGSDEQFF
>TRBV18|NA|TRBJ1-1|15|NA
TGTGCCAGCTCACCAGCCGGGAAGGTGAACACTGAAGCTTTCTTT
CASSPAGKVNTEAFF
>TRBV30|NA|TRBJ2-7|13|NA
TGTGCCTGGAGGAGACTCGGCCCCGCCGAGCAGTACTTC
CAWRRLGPAEQYF
>TRBV7-9|NA|TRBJ1-5|16|NA
TGTGCCAGCAGCTTAGCGCAGGGAGGCGGCAATCAGCCCCAGCATTTT
CASSLAQGGGNQPQHF
>TRBV27|NA|TRBJ1-1|14|TRBD1
TGTGCCACAGGACAGGGGAGGACGAACACTGAAGCTTTCTTT
CATGQGRTNTEAFF
>TRBV19|NA|TRBJ1-1|19|NA
TGTGCCAGTAGCTCCCCTCATGGCAGGCTGTCAGGATTAAACACTGAAGCTTTCTTT
CASSSPHGRLSGLNTEAFF
>TRBV29-1|NA|TRBJ1-5|13|NA
TGCAGCGTTGTCAGCGACCTTAATCAGCCCCAGCATTTT
CSVVSDLNQPQHF
>TRBV15|NA|TRBJ1-5|16|TRBD1
TGTGCCACCAGCAGAGAAGGGACAGGGAGCTGGGAGCCCCAGCATTTT
CATSREGTGSWEPQHF
>TRBV18|NA|TRBJ1-1|17|TRBD1
TGTGCCAGCTCAGGTGGGGGTTCAAACAGGGGTGACACTGAAGCTTTCTTT
CASSGGGSNRGDTEAFF
>TRBV2|NA|TRBJ2-7|15|TRBD1
TGTGCCAGCAGAGAATACAGGGGGCCAAACTACGAGCAGTACTTC
CASREYRGPNYEQYF
>TRBV10-3|NA|TRBJ2-3|17|TRBD1
TGTGCCATCAGTGACGGACAGGGGCAAGATTTTTCAGATACGCAGTATTTT
CAISDGQGQDFSDTQYF
>TRBV7-2|NA|TRBJ2-1|14|TRBD2
TGTGCCAGGTCGGGGCTAGCGGGCACCGGACAGCAGTTCTTC
CARSGLAGTGQQFF
>TRBV5-4|NA|TRBJ2-7|14|TRBD1
TGTGCCAGCAGCTTTTGGACAGGCGGGCACGAGCAGTACTTC
CASSFWTGGHEQYF
>TRBV6-5|NA|TRBJ1-1|13|TRBD1
TGTGCCAGCAGGGACAGGGAGGCCACTGAAGCTTTCTTT
CASRDREATEAFF